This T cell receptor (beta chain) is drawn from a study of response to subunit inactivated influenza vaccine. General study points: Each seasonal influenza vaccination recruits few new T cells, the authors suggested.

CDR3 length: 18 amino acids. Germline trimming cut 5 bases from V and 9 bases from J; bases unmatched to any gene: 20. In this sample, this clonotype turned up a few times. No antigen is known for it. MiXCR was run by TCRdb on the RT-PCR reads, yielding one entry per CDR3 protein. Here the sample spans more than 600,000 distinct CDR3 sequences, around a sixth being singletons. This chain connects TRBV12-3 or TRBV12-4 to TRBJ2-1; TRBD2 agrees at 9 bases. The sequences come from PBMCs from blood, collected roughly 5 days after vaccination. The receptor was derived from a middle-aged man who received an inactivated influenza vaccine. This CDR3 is CASSPRLAVTTQVSEQFF. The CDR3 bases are TGTGCCAGCAGTCCCAGACTAGCGGTGACCACTCAGGTGTCTGAGCAGTTCTTC.